This TCR beta chain originates from a study of OX40 agonist ivuxolimab in advanced cancers. Repertoires were generated with immunoSEQ multiplex PCR, while TCRdb's copy carries only in-frame clones and drops some. The sample yields 50,000 or so clones, 60% to 80% seen once. With autoimmune disease history or systemic immunosuppression, patients were excluded. V shed 0 bases and J shed 4 bases, with 10 bases lying between them. CDR3 size: 14 residues. Germline values: CDR1 SGHAT, CDR2 FQNNGV. Sequences were derived from CD4+ or CD8+ T cells sorted from blood, sampled in a trial of the OX40 agonist ivuxolimab. The receptor comes from an adult with an advanced solid tumor such as melanoma, head and neck, liver or kidney cancer. The J gene is TRBJ2-7, the V gene TRBV11-2, with D possibly being TRBD2 (5 bases). CDR3 amino acids: CASSLDPGYYEQYF. The CDR3 DNA is TGTGCCAGCAGCTTAGATCCGGGGTATTACGAGCAGTACTTC.